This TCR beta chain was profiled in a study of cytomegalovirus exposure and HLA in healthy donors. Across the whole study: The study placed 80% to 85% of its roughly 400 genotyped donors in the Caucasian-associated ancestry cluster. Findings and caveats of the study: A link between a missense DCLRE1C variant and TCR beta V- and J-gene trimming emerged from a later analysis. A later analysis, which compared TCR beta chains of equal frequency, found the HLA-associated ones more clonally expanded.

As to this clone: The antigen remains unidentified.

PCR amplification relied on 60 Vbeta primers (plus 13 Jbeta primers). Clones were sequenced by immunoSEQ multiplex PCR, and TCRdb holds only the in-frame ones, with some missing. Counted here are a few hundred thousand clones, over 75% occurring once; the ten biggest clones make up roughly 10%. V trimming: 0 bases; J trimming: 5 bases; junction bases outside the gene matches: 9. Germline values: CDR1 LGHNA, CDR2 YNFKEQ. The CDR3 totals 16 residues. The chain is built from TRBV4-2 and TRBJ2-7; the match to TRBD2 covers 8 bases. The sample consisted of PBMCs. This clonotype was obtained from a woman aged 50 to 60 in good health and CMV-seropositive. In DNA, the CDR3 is TGTGCCAGCAGCCAAGAAGCGGGGGACACACCCAACGAGCAGTACTTC. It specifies CASSQEAGDTPNEQYF.